This T cell receptor (beta chain) was identified during a study of untreated major depressive disorder. TCRdb's copy holds only in-frame clones and misses some; the assay was immunoSEQ multiplex PCR. Among under 15,000 clones listed, about nine tenths were seen once. In the case of this clone: The antigen is undetermined.

The germline gives CDR1 MNHEY, CDR2 SVGAGI. The CDR3 runs to 14 residues. The V end lost 7 bases, the J end lost 7 bases, and 16 bases lay between the germline ends. General study findings and limits: TRBV05-01 (Vbeta 5.1) usage was higher in CD4+ T cells of depressed patients than controls. Sequencing showed nonsignificant TRBV25-01 and TRBV02-01 differences matching flow cytometry. Findings may not generalize because the study sample was small.

Sequencing input: CD4+ T cells from PBMCs. The receptor comes from a woman aged 25 to 39 with major depressive disorder. The V gene is TRBV6-5, the J gene TRBJ1-4; tentatively, D is TRBD1 (5 bases). The CDR3 sequence is CASTAGEKGEKLFF. CDR3 nucleotide sequence: TGTGCCAGCACCGCGGGGGAGAAGGGTGAAAAACTGTTTTTT.